This T cell receptor (beta chain) was identified in a study of T cells in localized non-small cell lung cancer (dated by TCRdb to 2019 to 2021). Study-level background: Comparing tumors with uninvolved tumor-adjacent lungs, the study looked at the T cell repertoires of approximately 240 patients with early-stage NSCLC. The cohort was made up of around 250 treatment-naive NSCLC patients whose localized lung tumors had been resected. The mean age of the NSCLC patients was approximately 71 years, with fewer than 150 men and around 99 women.

At diagnosis, tumor, uninvolved tumor-adjacent lung and peripheral blood were collected and then preserved as a mix of FFPE and fresh-frozen material. For TCR repertoire profiling, blood samples were analyzed in the form of peripheral blood mononuclear cells. CDR1 KGHSH and CDR2 LQKENI were looked up in the germline V gene. The CDR3, cysteine through phenylalanine, is 13 amino acids long. Only CDR3 DNA is held: 39 bases, read in frame from base 1. V is pared back by 6 bases and J by 2 bases, with 8 bases lying between the germline termini. A remark on this clone: What antigen it recognizes has not been identified. Per-base qualities were not stored, and no clone one base away is much larger.

The immunoSEQ Assay was used to sequence TCR beta CDR3 regions from DNA. The published analysis was carried out like this. To compute T cell density, TCR beta template counts were normalized to usable DNA, which was estimated by amplifying housekeeping genes. Richness was estimated with the preseqR package, extrapolating to 400,000 templates for PBMC samples and 120,000 templates for tissue samples. Clonality was taken to be one minus Pielou's evenness. Tissue-enriched TCRs were identified through differential abundance testing performed on productive amino-acid clonotypes, with a minimum total count of 5 and an alpha of 0.1. The Jaccard Index and the Morisita Overlap Index were used to measure repertoire overlap between compartments. TCR beta CDR3s were clustered by GLIPH together with public tetramer-defined viral CDR3s, and at least three viral sequences plus V-gene enrichment were required for viral motifs. Here the immuneACCESS table is served through TCRdb, limited to in-frame sequences with V and J called. Missing clones are a known gap in these copies; in checked studies unresolved V genes cover under half, and the rest lacks a known reason. The DNA was the basis for D and trimming; V, J and clone size are from that table. This sample lists under 95,000 clones; around 80% were detected once. Approximately 9.7% of the sample comes from the top ten.

The paper as a whole reports these results and caveats: Because of the exploratory design, TCR variables were selected using unadjusted p-values without false-discovery rate correction. Uninvolved tumor-adjacent lung showed the highest T cell clonality, higher than tumor, which suggests more focused antigenic responses in the adjacent lung. Longer overall survival was associated with higher T cell density in blood, whereas shorter survival was associated with higher clonality in adjacent lung. Of the top 100 tumor clones, a median of roughly 60 were detected in paired uninvolved adjacent lung; approximately 28 were also among that lung's top 100. Because multi-region tumor sequencing was not done, intratumor heterogeneity could not be ruled out.

The rearrangement joined TRBV18 to TRBJ2-1, with the D call perhaps TRBD1 or TRBD2, each one matching 6 bases. The input for sequencing was peripheral blood, taken before any cancer treatment. The TCR was taken from a female donor at least 60 years old with stage I lung adenocarcinoma. The CDR3 sequence is CASSRGPYNEQFF. At the DNA level, the sequence is TGTGCCAGCTCCCGGGGGCCCTACAATGAGCAGTTCTTC.